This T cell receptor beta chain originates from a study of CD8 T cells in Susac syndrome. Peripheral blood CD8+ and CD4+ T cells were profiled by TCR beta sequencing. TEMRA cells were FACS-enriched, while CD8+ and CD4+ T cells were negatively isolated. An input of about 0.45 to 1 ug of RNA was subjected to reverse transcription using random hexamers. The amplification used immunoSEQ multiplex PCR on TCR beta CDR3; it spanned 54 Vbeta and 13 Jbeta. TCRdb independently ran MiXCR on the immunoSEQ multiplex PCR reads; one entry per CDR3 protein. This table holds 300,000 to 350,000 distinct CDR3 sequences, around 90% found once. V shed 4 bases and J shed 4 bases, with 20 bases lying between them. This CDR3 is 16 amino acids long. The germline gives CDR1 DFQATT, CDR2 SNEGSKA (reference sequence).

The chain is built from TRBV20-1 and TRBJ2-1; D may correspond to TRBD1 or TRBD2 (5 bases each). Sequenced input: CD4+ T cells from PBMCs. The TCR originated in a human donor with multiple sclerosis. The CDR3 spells CSATSFGDPGYNEQFF. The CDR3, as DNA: TGCAGTGCTACTTCGTTTGGGGACCCCGGTTACAATGAGCAGTTCTTC.